This TCR beta chain was sequenced for a study of regulatory T cells in long-lasting Graves disease. TCR beta libraries were built with iRepertoire HTBI primers and Arm-PCR of CDR3 regions. In TCRdb, the multiplex PCR reads were re-called with MiXCR into one record per CDR3 protein. The data hold roughly 500,000 distinct CDR3 sequences, with roughly 20% observed a single time. The CDR3 runs 14 residues. Trimming stripped 7 bases from V and 10 bases from J, with 17 bases between. From germline, CDR1 is MNHNS and CDR2 SASEGT. Whole-study results and caveats: Newly diagnosed Graves' patients exceeded persistent ones in TCR diversity.

As for this clonotype: The antigen is undetermined.

Described time point: persistent/refractory GD, antithyroid drugs over 5 years with positive TRAb. The authors made the TCR library using RNA they extracted from PBMCs. The TCR originated in a female donor with Graves disease. This sequence joins TRBV6-1 and TRBJ1-6, with D tentatively TRBD1 (5 bases). Specimen: peripheral blood mononuclear cells (PBMCs), collected when the disease was refractory, from a patient treated with antithyroid drugs. As DNA, the CDR3 is TGTGCCAGCATCTTGATCCAGGGCTCCTCACCCCTCCACTTT. Amino acids: CASILIQGSSPLHF.